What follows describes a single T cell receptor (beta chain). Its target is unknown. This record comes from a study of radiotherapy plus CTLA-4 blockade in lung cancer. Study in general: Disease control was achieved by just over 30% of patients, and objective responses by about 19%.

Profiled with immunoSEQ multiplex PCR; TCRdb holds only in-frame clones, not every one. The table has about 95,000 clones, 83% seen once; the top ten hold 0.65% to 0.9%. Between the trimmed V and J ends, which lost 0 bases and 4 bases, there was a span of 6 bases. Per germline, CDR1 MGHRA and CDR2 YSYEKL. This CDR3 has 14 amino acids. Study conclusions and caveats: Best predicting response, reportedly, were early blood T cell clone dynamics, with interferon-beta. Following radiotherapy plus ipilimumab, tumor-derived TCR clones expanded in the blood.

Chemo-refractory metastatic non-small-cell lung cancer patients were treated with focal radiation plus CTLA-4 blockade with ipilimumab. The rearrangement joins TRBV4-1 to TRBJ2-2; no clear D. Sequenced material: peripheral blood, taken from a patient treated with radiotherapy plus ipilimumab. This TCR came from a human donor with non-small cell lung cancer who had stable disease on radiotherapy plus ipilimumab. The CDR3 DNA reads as TGCGCCAGCAGCCAAGATATTGCCACCGGGGAGCTGTTTTTT. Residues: CASSQDIATGELFF.